One and the same sample provided the 14 T cell receptor beta chains below, sequenced in a study of T-cell reconstitution after alpha-beta-depleted transplantation in children (dated by TCRdb to the mid-2010s). Libraries came from PCR. Sequencing was performed on an Illumina HiSeq 2500. TCR library preparation used molecular barcoding, with unique molecular identifiers applied to normalize quantification of the TCRbeta repertoire. In-frame beta chains were kept once TCRdb had trimmed the public reads at Q25 with fastp and called clones with MiXCR. Rows with one shared CDR3 protein collapse into an entry with the most common genes and DNA. This sample lists 500,000 to 600,000 distinct CDR3 sequences; 30% to 35% were detected once. 2.4% of the sample is held by the ten biggest clonotypes. The source was PBMCs from the stem cell graft donor, collected from the stem cell graft. All receptors derive from a human donor who donated a stem cell graft to a child with aplastic anemia.

This clonotype showed up just once. The V call is TRBV27, the J call TRBJ2-5; 10 bases fit TRBD2. CDR1 MNHEY and CDR2 SMNVEV come from the germline V gene (reference sequence). V gave up 4 bases and J gave up 2 bases; unmatched junction bases: 7. CDR3 length equals 16 residues. Here the CDR3 reads CASSSTLGLAQETQYF. In DNA, the CDR3 is TGTGCCAGCAGTTCAACCTTGGGACTAGCGCAAGAGACCCAGTACTTC.

About this clonotype itself: At one end, the junction sequence differs from germline, possibly due to a read error. V gene TRBV5-1 combines with J gene TRBJ2-6; D may correspond to TRBD1 or TRBD2 (7 bases each). The V gene's germline CDR1 is SGHRS and CDR2 YFSETQ. This CDR3 spans 17 amino acids. The CDR3 region has the DNA TGCGCCAGCAGCCTGGGACAGTCCTGGGGAGGGGCCAACGTCCAGACTTTC. Its protein product is CASSLGQSWGGANVQTF.

The J gene is TRBJ2-7, the V gene TRBV6-1; weak D call: TRBD1 (6 bases). The CDR3 has 13 residues. The ends were cut back, 7 bases at V and 6 bases at J, with 16 bases in the middle. Germline V lookup: CDR1 MNHNS, CDR2 SASEGT. DNA for the CDR3: TGTGCCAGCACCCCAGGGGCAGGGAGCGAGCAGTACTTC. Translated, it gives CASTPGAGSEQYF.

This clonotype appeared a few times. The V call is TRBV4-1, the J call TRBJ2-1; 8 nucleotides align to TRBD2. Germline V gene data show CDR1 as MGHRA and CDR2 as YSYEKL. V lost 1 base to trimming and J lost 2 bases; unmatched junction nucleotides: 19. The CDR3 extends over 21 amino acids. CDR3 DNA: TGCGCCAGCAGCCAAGGGGGTCGATTTAGCGGGATATCGGATCCCTACAATGAGCAGTTCTTC. It translates to CASSQGGRFSGISDPYNEQFF.

The V gene is TRBV10-3, the J gene TRBJ2-7; 10 bases line up with TRBD2. The CDR3 consists of 17 residues. Germline lookup yields CDR1 ENHRY and CDR2 SYGVKD. J gave up 0 bases and V 5 bases, and 10 bases lay outside the gene matches. The CDR3 coding sequence is TGTGCCATCAGTTGGCGGATACTAGCGGGAAGCTCCTACGAGCAGTACTTC. It is translated as CAISWRILAGSSYEQYF.

There are a few counts of this clonotype. The CDR3, as DNA: TGTGCCAGCAGTTTAACCGGGGCCGAGCAGTTCTTC. This codes for CASSLTGAEQFF. V usage is TRBV27 and J usage is TRBJ2-1; D tentatively fits TRBD1 or TRBD2 (5 bases each). The CDR3 covers 12 residues. V was cut by 2 bases and J by 10 bases, with 9 bases left in between. Per the germline V gene, CDR1 is MNHEY and CDR2 is SMNVEV (reference sequence).

The V gene is TRBV3-1, the J gene TRBJ1-4; a weak D match, TRBD1 (6 bases). The CDR3 covers 16 residues. Germline V lookup: CDR1 LGHDT, CDR2 YNNKEL (reference sequence). Trimming removed 4 bases at V and 0 bases at J, with 12 bases between. The CDR3 bases are TGTGCCAGCAGCCCTCGGGGGGGGCCAACTAATGAAAAACTGTTTTTT. It codes for CASSPRGGPTNEKLFF.

The chain links TRBV6-1 to TRBJ1-4; tentative D call: TRBD1 (6 bases). Germline V CDR1 and CDR2: MNHNS, SASEGT. V was cut by 6 bases and J by 6 bases, with 17 bases left in between. CDR3 length: 15 amino acids. CDR3 residues: CASSHPGGGDEKLFF. Here the CDR3 DNA reads TGTGCCAGCAGCCACCCTGGGGGCGGCGATGAAAAACTGTTTTTT.

The sample holds a few counts of this clonotype. The CDR3 is CSIDTGGVFEQFF. In nucleotides, the CDR3 is TGCAGCATAGACACAGGGGGAGTGTTTGAGCAGTTCTTC. The chain recombines TRBV29-1 with TRBJ2-1; 8 bases are shared with TRBD1. V dropped 8 bases and J dropped 9; count of bases not matched to a gene: 12. In germline, CDR1 is SQVTM, CDR2 ANQGSEA. The CDR3 contains 13 residues.

The J gene is TRBJ2-1, the V gene TRBV30; no reliable D call. The CDR3 spans 14 residues. Germline CDR1 GTSNPN, CDR2 SVGIG (reference sequence). V was clipped by 0 bases and J by 2 bases, with 8 bases between them. In nucleotides, the CDR3 is TGTGCCTGGAGTGTACTTACTACCTACAATGAGCAGTTCTTC. It encodes CAWSVLTTYNEQFF.

In its sample, this clonotype was seen a few times. This sequence joins TRBV11-3 and TRBJ1-1; D unclear. The CDR3 extends over 14 amino acids. The germline gives CDR1 SGHNT, CDR2 YENEEA. The V and J ends lost 4 bases and 3 bases respectively, with 12 bases between them. The CDR3, as DNA: TGTGCCAGCAGCTCCTTCGACGGGTACACTGAAGCTTTCTTT. It codes for CASSSFDGYTEAFF.

This chain uses TRBV5-5 with TRBJ2-7; D remains unclear. Germline CDR1 is SGHKS and CDR2 is YYEKEE (reference sequence). This CDR3 is 12 amino acids long. Trimming took 2 bases from V and 6 from J, leaving 9 bases between them. The DNA for the CDR3 is TGTGCCAGCAGCTTTTTAGCCCGCGAGCAGTACTTC. Protein sequence: CASSFLAREQYF.

In this sample, this clonotype turned up many times. V and J are TRBV9 and TRBJ2-1; 7 positions match TRBD2. The J segment lost 0 bases and the V segment lost 0 bases, leaving 6 bases of the junction unmatched. The germline V gene has CDR1 SGDLS and CDR2 YYNGEE. CDR3 length: 17 amino acids. The DNA for the CDR3 is TGTGCCAGCAGCGTAGGCGGGAGCTGGGGCTCCTACAATGAGCAGTTCTTC. Translated, it gives CASSVGGSWGSYNEQFF.

V and J are TRBV29-1 and TRBJ1-1, with D perhaps matching TRBD1 (5 bases). Germline loops: CDR1 SQVTM, CDR2 ANQGSEA. This CDR3 is built from 13 residues. V gave up 6 bases and J gave up 3 bases, with 14 bases separating them. The CDR3 reads CSVGPRGYTEAFF. The CDR3, as DNA: TGCAGCGTCGGCCCGCGGGGGTACACTGAAGCTTTCTTT.